This record covers a single TCR beta chain. Its antigen is as yet unknown. TCRdb's copy holds only in-frame clones and misses some; the assay was immunoSEQ multiplex PCR. The sample shows 35,000 to 45,000 clones, approximately 80% of them seen only once. This sample was included in a study of CD4 T cells in relation to SARS-CoV-2 and coronaviruses. Study background: TCR beta CDR3s were sequenced after approximately ten-day antigen culture of PBMCs. The HLA restriction of the shared crossreactive spike epitopes was mapped.

Sequenced material: naive CD4+ T cells from PBMCs, cultured in vitro. Sample subset: naive CD4+ T cells isolated by negative enrichment. The TCR sequence derives from an adult with COVID-19.

This CDR3 is CAWSSPQLQETQYF. The CDR3 DNA reads as TGTGCCTGGAGTTCTCCACAGTTACAAGAGACCCAGTACTTC. The chain uses TRBV30 and TRBJ2-5; D gene unclear. The CDR3 totals 14 residues. Trimming pared 2 bases from V and 2 bases from J, leaving 12 bases between. Germline V gene sequence: CDR1 GTSNPN, CDR2 SVGIG (reference sequence).